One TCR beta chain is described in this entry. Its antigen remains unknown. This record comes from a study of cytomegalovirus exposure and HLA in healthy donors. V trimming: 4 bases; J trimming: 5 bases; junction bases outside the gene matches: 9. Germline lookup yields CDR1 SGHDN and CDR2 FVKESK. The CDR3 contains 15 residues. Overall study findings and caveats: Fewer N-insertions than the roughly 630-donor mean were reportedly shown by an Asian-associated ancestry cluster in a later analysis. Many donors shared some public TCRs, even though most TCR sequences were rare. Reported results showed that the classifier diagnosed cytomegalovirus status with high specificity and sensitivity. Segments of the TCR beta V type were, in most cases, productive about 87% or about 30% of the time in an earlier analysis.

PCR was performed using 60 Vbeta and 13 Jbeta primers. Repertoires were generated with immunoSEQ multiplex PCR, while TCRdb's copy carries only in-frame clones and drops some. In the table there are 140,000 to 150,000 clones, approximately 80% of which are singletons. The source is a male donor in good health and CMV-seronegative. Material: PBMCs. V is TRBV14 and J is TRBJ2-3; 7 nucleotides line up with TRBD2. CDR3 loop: CASSLYERGGDTQYF. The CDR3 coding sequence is TGTGCCAGCAGCCTTTACGAGCGGGGTGGAGATACGCAGTATTTT.